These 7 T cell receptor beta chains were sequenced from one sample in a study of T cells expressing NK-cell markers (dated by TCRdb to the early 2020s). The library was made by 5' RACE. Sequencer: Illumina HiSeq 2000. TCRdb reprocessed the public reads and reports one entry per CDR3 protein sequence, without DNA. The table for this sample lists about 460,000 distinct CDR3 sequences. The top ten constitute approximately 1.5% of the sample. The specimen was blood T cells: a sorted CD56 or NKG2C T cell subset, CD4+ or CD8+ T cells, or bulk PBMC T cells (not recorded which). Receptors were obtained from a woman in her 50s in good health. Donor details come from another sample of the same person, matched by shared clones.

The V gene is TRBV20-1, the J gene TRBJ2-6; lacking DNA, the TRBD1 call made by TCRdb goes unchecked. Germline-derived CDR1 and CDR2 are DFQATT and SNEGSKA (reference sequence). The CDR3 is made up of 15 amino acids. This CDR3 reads CSAYRQYSGANVLTF.

The CDR3 protein is CASSREIDSPWPQHF. The J gene is TRBJ1-5, the V gene TRBV6-1; TCRdb's assignment of TRBD1 cannot be checked, as there is no DNA. This CDR3 has 15 residues. CDR1 is MNHNS, CDR2 SASEGT, per germline.

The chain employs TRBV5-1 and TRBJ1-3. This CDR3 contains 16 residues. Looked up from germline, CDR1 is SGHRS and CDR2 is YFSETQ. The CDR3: CASSLGSAGSGNTIYF.

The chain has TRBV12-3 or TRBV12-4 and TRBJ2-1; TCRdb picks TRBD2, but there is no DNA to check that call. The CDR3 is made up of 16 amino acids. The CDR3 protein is CASSLRLGTSHNEQFF.

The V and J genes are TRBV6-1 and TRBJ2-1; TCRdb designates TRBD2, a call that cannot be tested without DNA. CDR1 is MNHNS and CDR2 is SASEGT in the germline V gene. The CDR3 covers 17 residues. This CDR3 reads CASSPSGRTSPYNEQFF.

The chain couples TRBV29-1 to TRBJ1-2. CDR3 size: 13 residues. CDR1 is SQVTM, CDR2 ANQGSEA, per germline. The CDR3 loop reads CSVEGAGNYGYTF.

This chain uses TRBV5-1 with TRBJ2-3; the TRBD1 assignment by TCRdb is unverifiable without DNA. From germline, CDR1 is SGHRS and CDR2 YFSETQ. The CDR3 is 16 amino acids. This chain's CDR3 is CASSRMTGGGKDTQYF.